The next 9 T cell receptor beta chains were all read from a single sample in a study of beta chain features in type 1 diabetes. Isolated RNA was reverse transcribed in full, so expressed TCRB transcripts were sequenced. Sequenced by immunoSEQ multiplex PCR; TCRdb stores in-frame clones only, minus some. The sample includes roughly 400,000 clones, about 14% of them seen just once. Sequences were obtained from naive CD4+ T cells from blood. The receptor set was obtained from a man aged 25 to 45 in good health.

This clone showed up just a few times. V usage is TRBV13 and J usage is TRBJ2-7; D is possibly TRBD2 (5 bases). CDR3 length: 15 residues. The germline V gene encodes CDR1 PRHDT and CDR2 FYEKMQ (reference sequence). V lost 8 bases, J lost 0 bases, and 17 bases lay in between. Written as DNA, the CDR3 is TGTGCCAGCCAAAGAGGACTTTTCAGCTCCTACGAGCAGTACTTC. It specifies CASQRGLFSSYEQYF.

DNA for the CDR3: TGTGCCAGCAGCGCCTTTCCCTACGAGCAGTACTTC. Its translation is CASSAFPYEQYF. This sequence joins TRBV7-9 and TRBJ2-7; D gene ambiguous. Trimming took off 5 bases at V and 2 bases at J, with 7 bases between the two ends. CDR3 length: 12 amino acids. CDR1 is SEHNR and CDR2 is FQNEAQ in the germline V gene (reference sequence).

This clone has a handful of counts. This sequence joins TRBV7-9 and TRBJ1-4, with no clear D. Trimming took 3 bases from V and 8 from J, leaving 13 bases between them. CDR1 and CDR2 from the germline V gene are SEHNR and FQNEAQ (reference sequence). The CDR3 runs 14 residues. CDR3 in amino acids: CASSFRATEEKLFF. The CDR3 bases are TGTGCCAGCAGCTTTAGGGCGACTGAAGAAAAACTGTTTTTT.

The chain uses TRBV14 and TRBJ2-1, with 10 bases matching TRBD2. CDR1 is SGHDN and CDR2 is FVKESK in the germline V gene. The CDR3 runs 15 residues. V lost 6 bases, J lost 15 bases, and 17 bases stayed unmatched. The CDR3 protein is CASSPKVAGGLVLFF. The CDR3 coding sequence is TGTGCCAGCAGTCCAAAGGTAGCGGGAGGTTTAGTCCTGTTCTTC.

The table lists this clone with a few counts. The chain is built from TRBV2 and TRBJ2-1, with unresolved D. Trimming cost V 2 bases and J 1 base, with 9 bases left between them. The CDR3 is 15 residues long. Germline assignment: CDR1 SNHLY and CDR2 FYNNEI. The DNA for the CDR3 is TGTGCCAGCAGTGAACAGGCTGCTTCCTACAATGAGCAGTTCTTC. It translates to CASSEQAASYNEQFF.

CDR3 nucleotides: TGTGCCAGCAGCCTCCAGACCGTCCTCACCGGGGAGCTGTTTTTT. It translates to CASSLQTVLTGELFF. This chain links TRBV7-2 with TRBJ2-2; D unclear. The CDR3 has 15 amino acids. Trimming removed 5 bases from V and 4 bases from J, with 14 bases in between. The germline CDR1 and CDR2 sequences are SGHTA and FQGNSA.

This clone was found a few times. This sequence joins TRBV19 and TRBJ1-2; tentative D call: TRBD1 (6 bases). The CDR3 consists of 12 residues. Germline V gene lookup returns CDR1 LNHDA and CDR2 SQIVND (reference sequence). Trimming pared 5 bases from V and 4 bases from J, leaving 8 bases between. The CDR3 protein is CASSEGVYGYTF. The CDR3 nucleotides read TGTGCCAGTAGTGAGGGGGTCTATGGCTACACCTTC.

This clone was seen only a few times. V gene TRBV28 combines with J gene TRBJ2-7, with a tentative D call TRBD1 (6 bases). In germline, CDR1 is MDHEN, CDR2 SYDVKM. V was pared by 4 bases and J by 2 bases, with 12 bases between. This CDR3 is built from 14 residues. CDR3 coding DNA: TGTGCCAGCAGTTCTCCCACAGGGACCTACGAGCAGTACTTC. The encoded protein is CASSSPTGTYEQYF.

The chain couples TRBV29-1 to TRBJ2-1, with D perhaps TRBD2 (6 bases). Germline V CDR1 and CDR2: SQVTM, ANQGSEA. This CDR3 has 15 residues. Trimming pared 8 bases from V and 3 bases from J, leaving 20 bases between. CDR3: CSNPPWRAFYNEQFF. The CDR3 region has the DNA TGCAGCAACCCTCCCTGGAGGGCCTTCTACAATGAGCAGTTCTTC.